These 13 T cell receptor beta chains were sequenced from one sample in a study of beta chain features in type 1 diabetes. Regarding the study as a whole: Moderate but significant shortening of TCRB CDR3s was recorded in all four CD4+ subsets from Type 1 diabetes patients.

Their specific antigens are unknown. Expressed TCRB transcripts were sequenced after all isolated RNA was converted to cDNA. Clones were sequenced by immunoSEQ multiplex PCR, and TCRdb holds only the in-frame ones, with some missing. The sample comprises some 660,000 clones, over 13% of which are singletons, and 0.03% to 0.04% rests with the top ten. Sequenced material: naive CD4+ T cells from blood. The receptors derive from a young man with type 1 diabetes.

DNA of the CDR3: TGTGCCAGCAGCTTAGCGGGACAGGTGAACACCGGGGAGCTGTTTTTT. As protein: CASSLAGQVNTGELFF. The chain employs TRBV11-2 and TRBJ2-2, with 8 bases lining up with TRBD1. This CDR3 spans 16 amino acids. Germline assignment: CDR1 SGHAT and CDR2 FQNNGV. Losses at the gene ends were 1 base for V and 1 base for J; bases not matched to a gene: 2. The complete variable domain, with remaining parts taken from reference TRBV11-2 and TRBJ2-2, reads EAGVAQSPRYKIIEKRQSVAFWCNPISGHATLYWYQQILGQGPKLLIQFQNNGVVDDSQLPKDRFSAERLKGVDSTLKIQPAKLEDSAVYLCASSLAGQVNTGELFFGEGSRLTVL.

This clone was observed many times. For the CDR3, the DNA is TGTGCCATCAGTGGCCGAGTCTCTGGGGCCAACGTCCTGACTTTC. Its translation is CAISGRVSGANVLTF. This chain links TRBV10-3 with TRBJ2-6, with D uncertain. With 4 bases removed from V and 0 bases from J, the gap between germline ends came to 7 bases. Per the germline V gene, CDR1 is ENHRY and CDR2 is SYGVKD. The CDR3 has 15 residues.

This clone showed up just a few times. The V gene is TRBV30, the J gene TRBJ1-2; D gene unclear. The CDR3 spans 14 residues. CDR1 and CDR2 (germline): GTSNPN, SVGIG (reference sequence). V was cut by 3 bases and J by 3 bases, with 14 bases left in between. The CDR3 protein is CAWSPRVEDYGYTF. The CDR3 DNA reads as TGTGCCTGGAGCCCAAGAGTTGAGGACTATGGCTACACCTTC.

Comment on this clone: This same CDR3 is encoded by further DNA sequences in the sample. The chain carries TRBV7-9 and TRBJ2-7; D not certain. Germline V gene sequence: CDR1 SEHNR, CDR2 FQNEAQ (reference sequence). There are 11 residues in the CDR3. V lost 0 bases, J lost 5 bases, and 2 bases lay in between. CDR3 DNA: TGTGCCAGCAGCTTAGCTCACGAGCAGTACTTC. This sequence encodes CASSLAHEQYF. The full variable domain, with the rest looked up from reference TRBV7-9 and TRBJ2-7, is DTGVSQNPRHKITKRGQNVTFRCDPISEHNRLYWYRQTLGQGPEFLTYFQNEAQLEKSRLLSDRFSAERPKGSFSTLEIQRTEQGDSAMYLCASSLAHEQYFGPGTRLTVT.

The chain employs TRBV20-1 and TRBJ2-5; D ambiguous. Germline V lookup: CDR1 DFQATT, CDR2 SNEGSKA (reference sequence). The ends were cut back, 5 bases at V and 1 base at J, with 5 bases in the middle. The CDR3 spans 11 residues. The CDR3 coding sequence is TGCAGTGCTGCTATCCAAGAGACCCAGTACTTC. Translation: CSAAIQETQYF.

V is TRBV6-6 and J is TRBJ1-1; D is ambiguous. From germline, CDR1 is MNHNY and CDR2 SVGAGI (reference sequence). The CDR3 has 14 amino acids. V was trimmed by 7 bases and J by 1 base, leaving 13 bases between them. The CDR3 nucleotides read TGTGCCAGCACCCCCTGGACGGGGAACACTGAAGCTTTCTTT. It yields the protein CASTPWTGNTEAFF.

This clone was seen only a few times. The J gene is TRBJ1-1, the V gene TRBV7-2; D ambiguous. The germline CDR1 and CDR2 sequences are SGHTA and FQGNSA. There are 13 residues in the CDR3. V was cut by 2 bases and J by 7 bases, with 11 bases left in between. CDR3 amino acids: CASSLMSYGEAFF. CDR3 coding DNA: TGTGCCAGCAGCTTAATGAGTTACGGTGAAGCTTTCTTT.

V is TRBV11-1 and J is TRBJ2-7; D not resolved. V was cut by 8 bases and J by 3 bases, with 17 bases left in between. The germline V gene has CDR1 SGHAT and CDR2 FQDESV (reference sequence). The CDR3 covers 14 residues. The CDR3 nucleotides read TGTGCCAGCTCCATGAATTCAATGGGCTACGAGCAGTACTTC. Protein sequence: CASSMNSMGYEQYF.

This clone was detected only a few times. This chain connects TRBV30 to TRBJ1-4; 8 bases match TRBD1. CDR1 and CDR2 from the germline V gene are GTSNPN and SVGIG (reference sequence). V shed 3 bases, J shed 7 bases, and the junction held 7 bases outside the gene matches. The length of the CDR3 is 14 residues. The CDR3 loop is CAWSVRGHSEKLFF. CDR3 DNA: TGTGCCTGGAGCGTCAGGGGGCATTCTGAAAAACTGTTTTTT.

There are a few counts of this clone. V gene TRBV30 combines with J gene TRBJ1-2; a weak D match, TRBD1 (5 bases). The CDR3 runs 14 residues. Trimming took 2 bases from V and 2 from J, leaving 12 bases between them. In germline, CDR1 is GTSNPN, CDR2 SVGIG (reference sequence). The CDR3 is CAWSLPGNNYGYTF. The CDR3 coding sequence is TGTGCCTGGAGTCTACCAGGGAACAACTATGGCTACACCTTC.

This clone was seen a handful of times. The chain uses TRBV7-9 and TRBJ2-3; no clear D. Looked up from germline, CDR1 is SEHNR and CDR2 is FQNEAQ (reference sequence). The CDR3 is 8 amino acids. The V end lost 6 bases, the J end lost 14 bases, and 6 bases lay between the germline ends. This CDR3 reads CASSIGYF. DNA of the CDR3: TGTGCCAGCAGTATTGGGTATTTT.

A few counts support this clone. The chain recombines TRBV21-1 with TRBJ1-5; the table calls TRBD1, which could not be checked here. TRBV21-1 is assigned pseudogene status. This CDR3 is built from 16 residues. The CDR3 here is CASSKESQGSNQPQHF. In DNA form, the CDR3 reads TGTGCCAGCAGCAAAGAGTCACAGGGGAGCAATCAGCCCCAGCATTTT.

This CDR3 is CASREGQGVNTEAFF. CDR3 in DNA: TGTGCCAGCAGGGAGGGACAGGGGGTAAACACTGAAGCTTTCTTT. This chain joins TRBV6-5 and TRBJ1-1; 11 positions agree with TRBD1. The CDR3 has 15 residues. J lost 2 bases, V lost 6 bases, and 5 bases had no gene match. Germline CDR1 reads MNHEY; CDR2 reads SVGAGI.